Each of the 26 T cell receptor beta chains below was sequenced from the same sample in a study of OX40 agonist ivuxolimab in advanced cancers. Assay used: immunoSEQ multiplex PCR; TCRdb lists only in-frame clones, some missing. The sample gives tens of thousands of clones, about 79% of which show up once; about 1.8% is in the top ten. The source was CD4+ or CD8+ T cells sorted from blood, collected in a trial of the OX40 agonist ivuxolimab. These receptors all come from an adult with an advanced solid tumor such as melanoma, head and neck, liver or kidney cancer.

V and J are TRBV6-4 and TRBJ2-6; D may match TRBD1 or TRBD2 (6 bases each). This CDR3 region has 17 residues. Trimming took 3 bases from V and 0 from J, leaving 12 bases between them. CDR1 and CDR2 (germline): MRHNA, SNTAGT. The CDR3 protein is CASSEVGGSSGANVLTF. The CDR3 region has the DNA TGTGCCAGCAGTGAAGTGGGGGGCAGCTCTGGGGCCAACGTCCTGACTTTC.

V gene TRBV29-1 combines with J gene TRBJ1-2; D is unresolved. Germline V gene sequence: CDR1 SQVTM, CDR2 ANQGSEA. The ends were cut back, 4 bases at V and 4 bases at J, with 10 bases in the middle. CDR3 length: 12 residues. The CDR3 bases are TGCAGCGTTGTCGAAGGATCCTATGGCTACACCTTC. It is translated as CSVVEGSYGYTF.

This clone has just one count. The V and J genes are TRBV5-1 and TRBJ2-1; D assignment may be TRBD1 or TRBD2 (6 bases each). From germline, CDR1 is SGHRS and CDR2 YFSETQ. Trimming shortened V by 5 bases and J by 2 bases, and 17 bases separated the two germline ends. This CDR3 has 16 residues. CDR3 in amino acids: CASRPYVGGTYNEQFF. The CDR3 coding sequence is TGCGCCAGCAGGCCATATGTAGGGGGGACCTACAATGAGCAGTTCTTC. Together with reference TRBV5-1 and TRBJ2-1, the CDR3 gives the full variable domain: KAGVTQTPRYLIKTRGQQVTLSCSPISGHRSVSWYQQTPGQGLQFLFEYFSETQRNKGNFPGRFSGRQFSNSRSEMNVSTLELGDSALYLCASRPYVGGTYNEQFFGPGTRLTVL.

The chain has TRBV7-9 and TRBJ1-2, with D unresolved. Germline V gives CDR1 SEHNR, CDR2 FQNEAQ (reference sequence). V was shortened by 3 bases and J by 2 bases, with 7 bases between the two germline ends. The CDR3 contains 13 residues. In nucleotides, the CDR3 is TGTGCCAGCAGCTTGAAGGGAAACTATGGCTACACCTTC. Translated: CASSLKGNYGYTF.

This chain uses TRBV11-1 with TRBJ2-1; D not resolved. CDR1 SGHAT and CDR2 FQDESV come from the germline V gene (reference sequence). With 1 base removed from V and 9 bases from J, the gap between germline ends came to 7 bases. CDR3 length equals 12 residues. The CDR3 here is CASSLVKSEQFF. Here the CDR3 DNA reads TGTGCCAGCAGCTTAGTCAAAAGTGAGCAGTTCTTC. The full variable domain, rest sourced from reference TRBV11-1 and TRBJ2-1, is EAEVAQSPRYKITEKSQAVAFWCDPISGHATLYWYRQILGQGPELLVQFQDESVVDDSQLPKDRFSAERLKGVDSTLKIQPAELGDSAMYLCASSLVKSEQFFGPGTRLTVL.

The rearrangement uses TRBV9 and TRBJ2-1; weak D call: TRBD1 (5 bases). V lost 0 bases to trimming and J lost 8 bases, with 18 bases between them. Germline V gives CDR1 SGDLS, CDR2 YYNGEE. The CDR3 sequence is 16 residues long. The CDR3 nucleotides read TGTGCCAGCAGCGTAGGGACAAGTACTGGTTTTGATGAGCAGTTCTTC. As protein: CASSVGTSTGFDEQFF.

The chain has TRBV27 and TRBJ2-5; TRBD1 agrees at 11 bases. CDR3 size: 15 residues. The germline V gene encodes CDR1 MNHEY and CDR2 SMNVEV (reference sequence). The J segment lost 5 bases and the V segment lost 6 bases, leaving 8 bases of the junction unmatched. As DNA, the CDR3 is TGTGCCAGCAGCCGACGGACAGGGGGCCTCGAGACCCAGTACTTC. Translation gives CASSRRTGGLETQYF.

This clone was seen a handful of times. This rearrangement joins TRBV5-6 to TRBJ1-1; D gene unclear. CDR3 length equals 12 residues. Trimming left V 3 bases short and J 0 bases short, with 3 bases between. Germline assignment: CDR1 SGHDT and CDR2 YYEEEE. The chain's CDR3 is CASSSVNTEAFF. In nucleotides, the CDR3 is TGTGCCAGCAGCTCCGTGAACACTGAAGCTTTCTTT.

This clone has a handful of counts. V is TRBV30 and J is TRBJ1-1, with D hard to call. This CDR3 spans 13 amino acids. V was clipped by 0 bases and J by 6 bases, with 11 bases between them. Germline loops: CDR1 GTSNPN, CDR2 SVGIG (reference sequence). The CDR3 loop reads CAWSVRVDAEAFF. CDR3 nucleotides: TGTGCCTGGAGTGTACGGGTTGACGCTGAAGCTTTCTTT.

This clone was seen only a few times. This chain connects TRBV5-4 to TRBJ1-1; weak D call: TRBD1 (5 bases). This CDR3 is built from 15 residues. The germline V gene has CDR1 SGHNT and CDR2 YYREEE (reference sequence). With 4 bases removed from V and 2 bases from J, the gap between germline ends came to 15 bases. CDR3 sequence: CASSPRGVGNTEAFF. CDR3 coding DNA: TGTGCCAGCAGCCCGCGGGGGGTCGGTAACACTGAAGCTTTCTTT.

The gene calls are TRBV28 and TRBJ1-1; D unresolved. The germline gives CDR1 MDHEN, CDR2 SYDVKM. The CDR3 extends over 12 amino acids. Trimming stripped 5 bases from V and 2 bases from J, with 6 bases between. The CDR3 nucleotides are TGTGCCAGCAGTCCAGTAAACACTGAAGCTTTCTTT. Its protein is CASSPVNTEAFF.

The rearrangement joins TRBV2 to TRBJ2-3; TRBD1 matches 11 bases. The CDR3 has 15 residues. The germline gives CDR1 SNHLY, CDR2 FYNNEI. With V trimmed by 6 bases and J by 3 bases, 5 bases remained unmatched. Here the CDR3 reads CASSRDRGFTDTQYF. DNA of the CDR3: TGTGCCAGCAGCAGGGACAGGGGGTTTACAGATACGCAGTATTTT.

V gene TRBV9 combines with J gene TRBJ2-3, with D possibly being TRBD1 or TRBD2 (5 bases each). This CDR3 has 15 residues. Germline V gives CDR1 SGDLS, CDR2 YYNGEE. The V end was cut by 0 bases, the J end by 6 bases, with 14 bases between. In nucleotides, the CDR3 is TGTGCCAGCAGCGTAGACGGGGCAGATTTGGATACGCAGTATTTT. Encoded protein: CASSVDGADLDTQYF.

The sample holds one count of this clone. As DNA, the CDR3 is TGTGCCAGCAGCCAAACAGGTTCTTCGGCAGCTTTCTTT. Its translation: CASSQTGSSAAFF. The chain is built from TRBV14 and TRBJ1-1; weak D call: TRBD1 (5 bases). The V gene lost 2 bases and the J gene lost 10 bases, with 14 bases spanning the gap. This CDR3 contains 13 residues. CDR1 SGHDN and CDR2 FVKESK come from the germline V gene.

The chain employs TRBV18 and TRBJ2-1, with D perhaps given as TRBD1 or TRBD2 (5 bases each). V shed 6 bases and J shed 4 bases, with 19 bases lying between them. Germline loops: CDR1 KGHSH, CDR2 LQKENI. The CDR3 is 16 residues long. Written as DNA, the CDR3 is TGTGCCAGCTCTCAAAGGGAGTCAGAGGGGTACAATGAGCAGTTCTTC. Translating gives CASSQRESEGYNEQFF.

The V gene is TRBV6-5, the J gene TRBJ2-7, with a weak D call TRBD1 (6 bases). CDR3 length: 11 amino acids. Germline CDR1 MNHEY, CDR2 SVGAGI. V lost 5 bases and J lost 6, with 8 bases in between. The CDR3 here is CASSTGFEQYF. CDR3 in DNA: TGTGCCAGCAGTACAGGGTTCGAGCAGTACTTC.

The chain links TRBV5-1 to TRBJ2-1; 8 nucleotides agree with TRBD1. The CDR3 length is 14 residues. V trimming: 5 bases; J trimming: 9 bases; junction bases outside the gene matches: 10. CDR1 SGHRS and CDR2 YFSETQ come from the germline V gene. Here the CDR3 reads CASSFGTGPGEQFF. DNA of the CDR3: TGCGCCAGCAGTTTCGGGACAGGCCCCGGTGAGCAGTTCTTC.

The rearrangement joins TRBV7-6 to TRBJ2-1, with D possibly being TRBD1 or TRBD2 (5 bases each). Per the germline V gene, CDR1 is SGHVS and CDR2 is FNYEAQ. V was shortened by 6 bases and J by 9 bases, with 18 bases between the two germline ends. The CDR3 is made up of 14 amino acids. The CDR3 protein is CASSQSGTATEQFF. The CDR3 DNA reads as TGTGCCAGCAGTCAATCAGGGACGGCGACTGAGCAGTTCTTC.

The chain couples TRBV29-1 to TRBJ2-5; 11 bases agree with TRBD2. The CDR3 has 13 residues. The ends lost 6 bases at V and 3 bases at J; junction bases unmatched: 3. Per germline, CDR1 SQVTM and CDR2 ANQGSEA. CDR3 DNA sequence: TGCAGCGTCGTTAGCGGGGGGGAAGAGACCCAGTACTTC. As protein: CSVVSGGEETQYF.

V is TRBV11-2 and J is TRBJ1-6, with no clear D. This CDR3 is 15 amino acids long. CDR1 and CDR2 from the germline V gene are SGHAT and FQNNGV. Trimming removed 0 bases at V and 8 bases at J, with 11 bases between. The CDR3 reads CASSLDPSAYSPLHF. Here the CDR3 DNA reads TGTGCCAGCAGCTTAGATCCCTCAGCCTATTCACCCCTCCACTTT.

This chain links TRBV25-1 with TRBJ2-3; the D gene is possibly TRBD1 (6 bases). The germline CDR1 and CDR2 sequences are MGHDK and SYGVNS. This CDR3 spans 14 amino acids. V lost 4 bases and J lost 1, with 9 bases in between. The CDR3 DNA reads as TGTGCCAGCAGTGCCAGGGGCGGCACAGATACGCAGTATTTT. It specifies CASSARGGTDTQYF.

The chain couples TRBV6-5 to TRBJ1-1, with a possible D match to TRBD1 (6 bases). Germline CDR1 is MNHEY and CDR2 is SVGAGI. The CDR3 totals 14 residues. V was clipped by 9 bases and J by 0 bases, with 14 bases between them. CDR3 in amino acids: CASMTGTLNTEAFF. CDR3 sequence (DNA): TGTGCCAGTATGACCGGGACACTGAACACTGAAGCTTTCTTT.

J is TRBJ2-3 and V is TRBV6-1, with 9 bases that match TRBD1. The CDR3 contains 12 residues. The germline V gene has CDR1 MNHNS and CDR2 SASEGT. V shed 6 bases and J 11 bases; nucleotides not matched to a gene: 6. DNA for the CDR3: TGTGCCAGCAGGGGACAGGGCTGGGGGCAGTATTTT. This gives the protein CASRGQGWGQYF.

The chain combines TRBV2 with TRBJ2-5; unclear D gene. CDR3 length equals 15 residues. Germline lookup yields CDR1 SNHLY and CDR2 FYNNEI. The V end lost 4 bases, the J end lost 2 bases, and 14 bases lay between the germline ends. The CDR3 loop reads CASSGDPLVQETQYF. The CDR3 DNA reads TGTGCCAGCAGTGGCGATCCCCTAGTGCAAGAGACCCAGTACTTC.

The rearrangement links TRBV19 to TRBJ2-3; D is undetermined. V lost 5 bases to trimming and J lost 0 bases, with 6 bases between them. The CDR3 has 13 residues. Germline V gene lookup returns CDR1 LNHDA and CDR2 SQIVND (reference sequence). This CDR3 reads CASSLGSTDTQYF. CDR3 sequence (DNA): TGTGCCAGTAGTCTCGGGAGCACAGATACGCAGTATTTT.

The V and J genes are TRBV9 and TRBJ1-2; D possibly corresponds to TRBD1 (5 bases). Germline CDR1 SGDLS, CDR2 YYNGEE. This CDR3 is built from 13 residues. V lost 1 base and J lost 10, with 14 bases in between. As DNA, the CDR3 is TGTGCCAGCAGCGTAAAAAATGTGGGGGACTACACCTTC. It translates to CASSVKNVGDYTF.